This is a list of T cell receptor beta chains from one sample in a study of a mutant IDH1 vaccine in newly diagnosed glioma. Clones were read by immunoSEQ multiplex PCR, and TCRdb kept only the in-frame ones, dropping some. Seen here are roughly 60,000 clones, roughly 85% observed once, and the top ten hold roughly 3.9%. These receptors have no known antigen. Sequencing used PBMCs, obtained from a glioma patient whose treatment included an IDH1 peptide vaccine. The source is a man aged 25 to 40 with glioma. CDR3s include the opening cysteine and the closing phenylalanine or tryptophan. A D gene is named only where the DNA matches it firmly. Only part of the rows carry a size: once, few, many, or a class if the clone is expanded.

>TRBJ1-1|few|TRBV6-5|NA
TGTGCCAGCAGTTATGAGACCCTTCCGAACACTGAAGCTTTCTTT
CASSYETLPNTEAFF
>TRBJ2-6|NA|TRBV13|TRBD1
TGTGCCAGCAGCTCCAGACAGGGGGTACACTCTGGGGCCAACGTCCTGACTTTC
CASSSRQGVHSGANVLTF
>TRBJ2-2|NA|TRBV5-4|NA
TGTGCCAGCAGCTTGGCAGGGGCGAACACCGGGGAGCTGTTTTTT
CASSLAGANTGELFF
>TRBJ2-7|NA|TRBV6-5|TRBD1
TGTGCCAGCAGTTACGGGGGGACAGGGGGCAACGAGCAGTACTTC
CASSYGGTGGNEQYF
>TRBJ2-7|NA|TRBV5-3|NA
TGTGCCAGAAGCTTGGTTGAGAAACCGGGACAAGCGTACGAGCAGTACTTC
CARSLVEKPGQAYEQYF
>TRBJ2-5|NA|TRBV5-1|NA
TGCGCCAGCCGGGAGCTGTTGGACCAAGAGACCCAGTACTTC
CASRELLDQETQYF
>TRBJ1-4|NA|TRBV5-1|NA
TGCGCCAGCAGCTTGTACAACAATGAAAAACTGTTTTTT
CASSLYNNEKLFF
>TRBJ2-7|NA|TRBV30|TRBD2
TGTGCCTGGAGAGCGGGGGGGCCCTACGAGCAGTACTTC
CAWRAGGPYEQYF
>TRBJ2-4|NA|TRBV13|TRBD2
TGTGCCAGCAGCTTATCTCTAGCGGGGGGACCTCTAGCCAAAAACATTCAGTACTTC
CASSLSLAGGPLAKNIQYF
>TRBJ1-1|NA|TRBV19|TRBD1
TGTGCCAGTAGTATAGTATTAGGGACAGACTTTGAAGCTTTCTTT
CASSIVLGTDFEAFF